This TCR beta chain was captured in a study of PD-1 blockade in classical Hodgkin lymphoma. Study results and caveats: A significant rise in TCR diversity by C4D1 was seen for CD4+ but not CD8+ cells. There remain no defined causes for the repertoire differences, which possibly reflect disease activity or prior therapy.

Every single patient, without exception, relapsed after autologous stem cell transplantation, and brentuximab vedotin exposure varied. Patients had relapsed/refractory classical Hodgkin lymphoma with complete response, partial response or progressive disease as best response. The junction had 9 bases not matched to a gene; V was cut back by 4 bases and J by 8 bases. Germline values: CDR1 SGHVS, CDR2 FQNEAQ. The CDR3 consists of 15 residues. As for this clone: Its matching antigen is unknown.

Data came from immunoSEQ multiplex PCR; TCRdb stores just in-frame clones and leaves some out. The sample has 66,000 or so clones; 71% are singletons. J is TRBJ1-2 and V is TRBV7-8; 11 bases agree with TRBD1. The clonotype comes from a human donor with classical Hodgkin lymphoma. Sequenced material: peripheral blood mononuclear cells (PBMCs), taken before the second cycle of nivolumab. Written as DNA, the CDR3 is TGTGCCAGCAGCTCTTGGACAGGGGGCGCTGGGGGCTACACCTTC. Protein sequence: CASSSWTGGAGGYTF.